These T cell receptor beta chains were read from a single sample in a study of post-analysis software for immune sequencing data. Each CDR3 protein gets one entry after TCRdb re-called the PCR reads with MiXCR. The data contain roughly 670,000 distinct CDR3 sequences, over 45% of them singletons. Input material: blood. Source of these receptors: a girl aged 2 to 10 with multiple sclerosis. The CDR3 runs from the conserved cysteine through the conserved F or W. D genes are given only for firm matches. Size is stated for part of the rows, as once, few or many counts, or as a class when the clone is expanded.

>NA|TRBJ2-1|TRBV12-3/TRBV12-4|NA
CASSPAGPPYNEQFF
TGTGCCAGCAGCCCCGCAGGGCCGCCCTACAATGAGCAGTTCTTC
>NA|TRBJ2-4|TRBV28|NA
CASTPDRKGNIQYF
TGTGCCAGCACCCCCGACAGGAAAGGAAACATTCAGTACTTC
>TRBD2|TRBJ2-1|TRBV7-2|NA
CASSRAGLAGEQFF
TGTGCCAGCAGCCGAGCCGGACTAGCAGGTGAGCAGTTCTTC
>NA|TRBJ2-5|TRBV5-1|NA
CASSLRGIGQETQYF
TGCGCCAGCAGCTTGAGAGGGATAGGGCAAGAGACCCAGTACTTC
>NA|TRBJ1-2|TRBV7-9|NA
CASSSYRRTNYGYTF
TGTGCCAGCAGCTCCTACCGACGGACAAACTATGGCTACACCTTC
>NA|TRBJ2-5|TRBV7-2|NA
CASSLVGWQETQYF
TGTGCCAGCAGCTTAGTGGGGTGGCAAGAGACCCAGTACTTC
>TRBD1|TRBJ1-2|TRBV29-1|NA
CSDRTGANYGYTF
TGCAGCGACCGGACAGGAGCTAACTATGGCTACACCTTC
>NA|TRBJ2-1|TRBV11-2|NA
CASSLKDEQFF
TGTGCCAGCAGCTTAAAAGATGAGCAGTTCTTC
>TRBD1|TRBJ2-1|TRBV4-3|NA
CASGQDRGPGVFYEQFF
TGCGCCAGCGGCCAAGACAGGGGGCCCGGGGTGTTTTATGAGCAGTTCTTC
>NA|TRBJ2-7|TRBV9|few
CASSAEKSGTSYEQYF
TGTGCCAGCAGCGCCGAGAAGAGCGGTACCTCCTACGAGCAGTACTTC
>NA|TRBJ1-6|TRBV20-1|NA
CSAVGTVNSPLHF
TGCAGTGCTGTCGGGACTGTGAATTCACCCCTCCACTTT
>NA|TRBJ2-3|TRBV10-3|once
CAISGLGFADAQYF
TGTGCCATCAGTGGATTGGGATTCGCAGATGCGCAGTATTTT
>NA|TRBJ2-3|TRBV29-1|few
CSVDWDTQYF
TGCAGCGTTGATTGGGATACGCAGTATTTT
>NA|TRBJ1-2|TRBV5-1|NA
CASSLQQEHGYTF
TGCGCCAGCAGCTTGCAACAGGAACATGGCTACACCTTC
>NA|TRBJ2-7|TRBV20-1|few
CSASRWGDSYEQYF
TGCAGTGCTAGCCGGTGGGGAGACTCCTACGAGCAGTACTTC
>TRBD1|TRBJ1-4|TRBV5-1|NA
CASSLDGQGNEKLFF
TGCGCCAGCAGCTTAGACGGACAGGGTAATGAAAAACTGTTTTTT
>NA|TRBJ1-1|TRBV20-1|few
CSATLNMNTEAFF
TGCAGTGCCACCCTTAATATGAACACTGAAGCTTTCTTT
>NA|TRBJ2-4|TRBV3-1|few
CASNQEPLAKNIQYF
TGTGCCAGCAACCAAGAGCCACTAGCCAAAAACATTCAGTACTTC
>NA|TRBJ2-5|TRBV12-3/TRBV12-4|few
CASSPHLEGRGETQYF
TGTGCCAGCAGTCCACATCTCGAGGGGCGTGGAGAGACCCAGTACTTC
>NA|TRBJ2-5|TRBV11-2|few
CASSLAGSARETQYF
TGTGCCAGCAGCTTAGCTGGGTCGGCCCGGGAGACCCAGTACTTC
>NA|TRBJ1-1|TRBV5-1|NA
CASRRQEDTEAFF
TGCGCCAGCAGGAGACAGGAGGACACTGAAGCTTTCTTT
>TRBD1|TRBJ2-1|TRBV28|NA
CASRHGTGVYNEQFF
TGTGCCAGCAGGCACGGGACAGGGGTATACAATGAGCAGTTCTTC
>TRBD2|TRBJ2-5|TRBV20-1|NA
CSARGRRGVEETQYF
TGCAGTGCTAGAGGTCGGCGGGGGGTAGAAGAGACCCAGTACTTC
>NA|TRBJ2-5|TRBV7-9|NA
CASGHRLLETQYF
TGTGCCTCGGGGCATCGCCTCCTGGAGACCCAGTACTTC
>NA|TRBJ2-1|TRBV7-2|NA
CASSSEGTGYNEQFF
TGTGCCAGCAGCTCAGAAGGAACCGGCTACAATGAGCAGTTCTTC
>NA|TRBJ2-5|TRBV7-6|few
CASGGYQETQYF
TGTGCCAGCGGGGGGTACCAAGAGACCCAGTACTTC
>TRBD2|TRBJ2-3|TRBV27|few
CASSFLAGAISGTDTQYF
TGTGCCAGCAGTTTTCTAGCGGGAGCTATCTCTGGCACAGATACGCAGTATTTT
>NA|TRBJ2-1|TRBV4-2|NA
CASSQDRTVSSHNEQFF
TGTGCCAGCAGCCAAGATCGGACAGTTTCGTCCCACAATGAGCAGTTCTTC
>NA|TRBJ2-1|TRBV6-2/TRBV6-3|NA
CASSYGAINEQFF
TGTGCCAGCAGTTACGGGGCGATCAATGAGCAGTTCTTC
>TRBD1|TRBJ2-1|TRBV29-1|NA
CSVTPGTGVAVSEYNEQFF
TGCAGCGTGACGCCGGGGACAGGGGTGGCAGTGAGTGAGTACAATGAGCAGTTCTTC
>NA|TRBJ2-7|TRBV6-5|NA
CASSYRVISYEQYF
TGTGCCAGCAGTTACAGGGTCATCTCCTACGAGCAGTACTTC
>NA|TRBJ2-3|TRBV13|NA
CASTAGTGFTDTQYF
TGTGCCAGCACCGCCGGAACGGGGTTCACAGATACGCAGTATTTT
>TRBD1|TRBJ1-2|TRBV10-3|NA
CAIREQGIDYGYTF
TGTGCCATCAGAGAACAGGGGATTGACTATGGCTACACCTTC
>TRBD1|TRBJ1-2|TRBV29-1|NA
CSVGDSNYGYTF
TGCAGCGTGGGGGACAGTAACTATGGCTACACCTTC
>NA|TRBJ2-1|TRBV27|few
CASSLQGATSGEQFF
TGTGCCAGCAGCCTACAGGGGGCGACTAGCGGTGAGCAGTTCTTC
>NA|TRBJ2-7|TRBV2|NA
CASKGGHLYEQYF
TGTGCCAGCAAAGGAGGGCACCTCTACGAGCAGTACTTC
>TRBD1|TRBJ1-1|TRBV29-1|NA
CSVEQTGGTEAFF
TGCAGCGTTGAGCAGACAGGGGGCACTGAAGCTTTCTTT
>TRBD2|TRBJ2-3|TRBV28|NA
CASNPAGADTQYF
TGTGCCAGCAACCCGGCGGGAGCAGATACGCAGTATTTT
>NA|TRBJ2-1|TRBV20-1|NA
CSATTAYNEQFF
TGCAGTGCTACGACCGCCTACAATGAGCAGTTCTTC
>NA|TRBJ1-2|TRBV15|NA
CATSRDQGLDGYTF
TGTGCCACCAGCAGAGATCAGGGGTTGGATGGCTACACCTTC
>TRBD1|TRBJ2-5|TRBV5-1|once
CASSGTASQETQYF
TGCGCCAGCAGCGGGACAGCCTCACAAGAGACCCAGTACTTC
>NA|TRBJ1-2|TRBV5-1|NA
CASSLGGTGQVYGYTF
TGCGCCAGCAGCCTGGGGGGGACCGGACAAGTCTATGGCTACACCTTC
>NA|TRBJ2-7|TRBV10-3|NA
CAISWDRETYEQYF
TGTGCCATCAGCTGGGACCGAGAAACCTACGAGCAGTACTTC
>NA|TRBJ1-5|TRBV7-6|NA
CASSLAVSGRGSSNQPQHF
TGTGCCAGCAGCTTAGCGGTGAGCGGTCGGGGGTCAAGCAATCAGCCCCAGCATTTT